Below, one T cell receptor beta chain is given with its context. Its antigen is still unknown. One base away there is no much larger clone; base qualities are not given. The germline V gene provides CDR1 MDHEN and CDR2 SYDVKM. A distance of 13 bases separates the germline ends of V and J, which lose 4 bases and 1 base respectively. From cysteine to phenylalanine, the CDR3 is 15 amino acids long. Left in the record is the CDR3 DNA by itself, 45 bases read in frame from the first base. TCRbeta CDR3 regions were amplified from genomic DNA by means of the immunoSEQ Assay, a bias-controlled multiplex PCR. From the authors' description of their analysis: The number of nucleated cells in each sample was estimated from the amplification of reference gene primers within the assay. To quantify the absolute abundance of each unique TCRbeta CDR3 rearrangement, sequence reads were collapsed and filtered. For each sample, productive Simpson clonality was calculated as the square root of Simpson's diversity index across productive rearrangements. TCRdb carries this immuneACCESS record with in-frame sequences only. Its versions omit some clonotypes, under half of them owing to an unresolved V gene in the studies checked, with the rest unexplained. D and trimming come from the DNA, and the V and J calls and clone size come from that table. The sample yields some 300,000 clones; approximately 86% were counted once. The top ten clones comprise about 4% of the sample.

Each collaborating institution followed its own protocols to collect whole blood in K2EDTA tubes. Collaborator samples were shipped for TCRbeta analysis as frozen whole blood, isolated PBMCs, or DNA extracted from either sample type. These data belong to a study of blood T cell repertoires in COVID-19 (dated by TCRdb to about 2020). With regard to the full study: Collaborator samples came from the United States, Italy and Spain and covered acute and convalescent phases of COVID-19. The material from the prospective study consisted of cDNA or gDNA derived from T cells, B-cell-depleted T cells, or PBMCs. The dataset comprised deeply sampled blood TCRbeta repertoires from subjects exposed to, actively infected with, or recovered from COVID-19. The repertoires were made available in a free public database intended to serve as a resource for research on the immune response to SARS-CoV-2. The samples were drawn from two sources: the first 160 participants of the ongoing ImmuneRACE study, and fewer than 1,500 subjects contributed by 6 global collaborators. Sample metadata almost always included a de-identified subject ID, COVID-19 status, age in years and sex. Where available, HLA class I and class II types were obtained from metadata supplied by the sample provider rather than from assay-based typing. General findings and caveats noted by the study authors: Clinical and demographic metadata were provided uncurated, with the amount varying by source and participant.

The rearranged segments are TRBV28 and TRBJ1-1; TRBD1 is a weak D gene call, 6 bases matching. Sequenced sample: peripheral blood. This TCR derives from a woman between 45 and 65 years old with active or convalescent COVID-19. The CDR3 protein sequence reads: CASSSPGGWNTEAFF. The bases read TGTGCCAGCAGTTCCCCGGGGGGCTGGAACACTGAAGCTTTCTTT.